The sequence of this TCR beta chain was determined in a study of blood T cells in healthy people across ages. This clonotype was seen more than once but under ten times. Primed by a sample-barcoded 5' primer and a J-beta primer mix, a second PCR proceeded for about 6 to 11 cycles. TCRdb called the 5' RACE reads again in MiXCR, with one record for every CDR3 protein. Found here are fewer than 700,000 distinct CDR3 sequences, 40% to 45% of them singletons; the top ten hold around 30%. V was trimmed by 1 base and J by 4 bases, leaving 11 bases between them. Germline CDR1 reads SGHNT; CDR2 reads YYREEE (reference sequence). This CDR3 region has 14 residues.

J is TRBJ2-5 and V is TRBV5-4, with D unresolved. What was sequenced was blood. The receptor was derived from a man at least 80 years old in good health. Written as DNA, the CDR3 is TGTGCCAGCAGCTTGTGGTTAGTCATAGAGACCCAGTACTTC. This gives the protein CASSLWLVIETQYF. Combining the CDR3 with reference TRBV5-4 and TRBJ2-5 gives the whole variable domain ETGVTQSPTHLIKTRGQQVTLRCSSQSGHNTVSWYQQALGQGPQFIFQYYREEENGRGNFPPRFSGLQFPNYSSELNVNALELDDSALYLCASSLWLVIETQYFGPGTRLLVL.